This T cell receptor (beta chain) came from a study of T-cell reconstitution after alpha-beta-depleted transplantation in children. The library targeted TCRbeta and was prepared with unique molecular identifiers. TCRdb reprocessed the PCR reads via MiXCR and lists one record per CDR3 protein. The sample gives over 550,000 distinct CDR3 sequences, about 10% of which show up once; 4% is in the top ten. The germline V gene encodes CDR1 DFQATT and CDR2 SNEGSKA (reference sequence). Trimming cost V 4 bases and J 4 bases; bases outside gene matches: 6. The CDR3 consists of 13 residues. The chain carries TRBV20-1 and TRBJ2-7, with TRBD2 identical over 8 bases. The input for sequencing was PBMCs from the stem cell graft donor, taken from the stem cell graft. The receptor's source is a human donor who donated a stem cell graft to a child with acute myeloid leukemia. The CDR3 sequence is CSANSGSRYEQYF. CDR3 coding DNA: TGCAGTGCTAACAGCGGGAGCAGGTACGAGCAGTACTTC.